Sequencing of this T cell receptor (beta chain) was carried out in a study of cytomegalovirus exposure and HLA in healthy donors. About the study: Genotyping showed roughly 86% of a few hundred donors falling in the Caucasian-associated ancestry cluster. Study-wide points: An apparent linkage of common viral pathogens to several of the most significant clusters emerged in a later analysis.

As for this clone: Its specificity is unknown.

With 60 Vbeta and 13 Jbeta primers, the PCR was carried out. Measured with immunoSEQ multiplex PCR; TCRdb has only the in-frame clones, and not every one. This sample has about 120,000 clones, with approximately 76% found just once. The germline CDR1 and CDR2 sequences are MDHEN and SYDVKM. There are 13 residues in the CDR3. V gave up 10 bases and J gave up 1 base, with 13 bases separating them. This chain joins TRBV28 and TRBJ1-2; D remains ambiguous. The TCR originated in a man aged 55 to 70 in good health and CMV-seropositive. Sequencing was carried out using PBMCs. The CDR3 DNA is TGTGCCAACTCTGACACTCTTAACTATGGCTACACCTTC. Its protein is CANSDTLNYGYTF.